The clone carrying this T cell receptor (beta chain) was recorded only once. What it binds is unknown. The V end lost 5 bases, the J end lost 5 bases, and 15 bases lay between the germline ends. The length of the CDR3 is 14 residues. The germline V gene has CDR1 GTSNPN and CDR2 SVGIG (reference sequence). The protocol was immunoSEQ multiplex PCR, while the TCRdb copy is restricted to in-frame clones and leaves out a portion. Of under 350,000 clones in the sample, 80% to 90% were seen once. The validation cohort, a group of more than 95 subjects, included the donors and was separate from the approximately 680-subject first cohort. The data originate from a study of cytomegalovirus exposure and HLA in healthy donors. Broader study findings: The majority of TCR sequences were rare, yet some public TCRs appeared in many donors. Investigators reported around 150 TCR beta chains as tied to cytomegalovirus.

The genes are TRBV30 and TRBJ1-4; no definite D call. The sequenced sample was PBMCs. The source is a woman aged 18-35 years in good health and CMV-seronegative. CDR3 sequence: CAWAWASANEKLFF. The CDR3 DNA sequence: TGTGCCTGGGCGTGGGCAAGTGCCAATGAAAAACTGTTTTTT.